Included here is one T cell receptor (beta chain) sequence, with context. Antigen specificity is unknown. Expressed TCRB transcripts got sequenced, as all isolated RNA was reverse transcribed. Mean read depth for naive, central memory and regulatory T cell samples was 3.5 million or so reads. This table comes from immunoSEQ multiplex PCR, and its TCRdb copy is limited to in-frame clones, with some not included. The sample has nearly 700,000 clones, around 15% seen once. This record belongs to a study of beta chain features in type 1 diabetes. Whole-study context: Patients looked much like healthy donors when it came to age, gender and cell yields.

CDR1 is SEHNR, CDR2 FQNEAQ, per germline (reference sequence). With 5 bases removed from V and 0 bases from J, the gap between germline ends came to 11 bases. CDR3 length: 15 amino acids. Findings of the study overall: Cells with high TCR expression could be over-represented when cDNA is sequenced. Shortening of TCRB CDR3s, moderate but significant, appeared in all four CD4+ subsets of Type 1 diabetes patients.

The chain recombines TRBV7-9 with TRBJ2-1; a weak D match, TRBD2 (6 bases). The sequenced sample consisted of naive CD4+ T cells from blood. The TCR sequence derives from a man younger than 35 with type 1 diabetes. The CDR3 region has the DNA TGTGCCAGCAGCCCCGGACTAAACTCCTACAATGAGCAGTTCTTC. Translated, it gives CASSPGLNSYNEQFF.